This T cell receptor beta chain originates from a study of OX40 agonist ivuxolimab in advanced cancers. The overall study: Prior therapy, whether anti-PD-1, anti-PD-L1 or anti-CTLA-4, was allowed, and 40% had some. Partial responses were achieved by three patients, of whom one had hepatocellular carcinoma and two had cutaneous melanoma. General study results and limits: Fewer expanded clones were found on average in CD4+ than in CD8+ T cells. Patients who responded partially at 0.1-3.0 mg/kg showed clonal expansion ranking among the lowest.

Turning to this clone: Its antigen is undetermined.

Some clones are missing from TCRdb's copy, which holds only in-frame ones; the method was immunoSEQ multiplex PCR. The table records 26,000 or so clones, about 84% of them present only once. Per the germline V gene, CDR1 is GTSNPN and CDR2 is SVGIG (reference sequence). V dropped 0 bases and J dropped 6; count of bases not matched to a gene: 3. The CDR3 has 13 amino acids. Sequencing used CD4+ or CD8+ T cells sorted from blood, obtained in a trial of the OX40 agonist ivuxolimab. The clonotype originates from an adult with an advanced solid tumor such as melanoma, head and neck, liver or kidney cancer. V and J are TRBV30 and TRBJ2-5; 8 bases line up with TRBD1. The CDR3 coding sequence is TGTGCCTGGAGTGTTGACAGGGGAAAGACCCAGTACTTC. It codes for CAWSVDRGKTQYF.